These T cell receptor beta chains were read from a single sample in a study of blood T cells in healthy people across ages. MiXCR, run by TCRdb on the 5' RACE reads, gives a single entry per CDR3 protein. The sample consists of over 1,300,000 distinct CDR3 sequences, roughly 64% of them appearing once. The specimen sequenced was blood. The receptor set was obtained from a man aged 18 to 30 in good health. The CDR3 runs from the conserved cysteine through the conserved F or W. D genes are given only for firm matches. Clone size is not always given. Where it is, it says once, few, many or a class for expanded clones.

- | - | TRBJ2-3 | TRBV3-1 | TGTGCCAGCAGCCAAGACAGTCAGGGATTCGGTACGCAGTATTTT | CASSQDSQGFGTQYF
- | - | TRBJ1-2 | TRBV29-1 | TGCAGCGTTGTGGGGGGAAGATCGGCCTATGGCTACACCTTC | CSVVGGRSAYGYTF
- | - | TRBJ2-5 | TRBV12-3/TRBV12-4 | TGTGCCAGCAGTTACTCGGCCGGACCTCTGGGTGAGGAGACCCAGTACTTC | CASSYSAGPLGEETQYF
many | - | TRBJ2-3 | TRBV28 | TGTGCCAGCAGTTTCCGGCGGATTGGCGGAGATACGCAGTATTTT | CASSFRRIGGDTQYF
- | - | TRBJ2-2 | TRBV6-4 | TGTGCCAGCAGTGAAGGTGGAGTTTCTGGGGAGCTGTTTTTT | CASSEGGVSGELFF
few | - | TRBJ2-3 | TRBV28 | TGTGCCAGCAGCCGCCTCAGTGGTCCTGACACAGATACGCAGTATTTT | CASSRLSGPDTDTQYF
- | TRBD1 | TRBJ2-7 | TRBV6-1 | TGTGCCAGCAGTGGGCGACAGGGGCGACCCTCAGCCAACTACGAGCAGTACTTC | CASSGRQGRPSANYEQYF
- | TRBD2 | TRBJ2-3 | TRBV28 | TGTGCCAGCAGCAAGTATCATTTAGCGGGGGGGCGGGGCACAGATACGCAGTATTTT | CASSKYHLAGGRGTDTQYF
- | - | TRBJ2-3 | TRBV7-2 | TGTGCCAGCAGCCCCCCCCGGGGGGCTGGCACAGATACGCAGTATTTT | CASSPPRGAGTDTQYF
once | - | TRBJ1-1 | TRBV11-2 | TGTGCCAGCAGCTTAGGCCCGGGAATCACTGAAGCTTTCTTT | CASSLGPGITEAFF
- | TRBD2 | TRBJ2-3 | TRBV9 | TGTGCCAGCAGCGTAGCTTGGTTTCTAGGACTAGCGGGAGAGGGGGGGTCCACAGATACGCAGTATTTT | CASSVAWFLGLAGEGGSTDTQYF
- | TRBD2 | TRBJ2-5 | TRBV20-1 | TGCAGTGCTAGAACTAGCGGGAGGGCCGGGGAGACCCAGTACTTC | CSARTSGRAGETQYF
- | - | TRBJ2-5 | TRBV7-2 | TGTGCCAGCAGCCCAACCCTTATCGGGTCCGAGACCCAGTACTTC | CASSPTLIGSETQYF
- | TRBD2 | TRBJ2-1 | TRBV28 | TGTGCCAGCAGTTTAACCCACTCCGGGGGGAATGAGCAGTTCTTC | CASSLTHSGGNEQFF
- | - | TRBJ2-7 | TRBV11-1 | TGTGCCAGCAGCTTATGGAGGGATTCCTACGAGCAGTACTTC | CASSLWRDSYEQYF
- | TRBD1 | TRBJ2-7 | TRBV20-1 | TGCAGTGCTGGGGGACAGGGATTATACGAGCAGTACTTC | CSAGGQGLYEQYF
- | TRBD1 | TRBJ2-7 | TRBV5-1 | TGTGCCAGCAGCGGACAGGTCTCCTACGAGCAGTACTTC | CASSGQVSYEQYF
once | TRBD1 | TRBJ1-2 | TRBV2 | TGTGCCAGCAGCGCCCGGACGTGGGGACAGGGAAACTATGGCTACACCTTC | CASSARTWGQGNYGYTF
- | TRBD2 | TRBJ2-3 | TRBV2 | TGTGCCAGCAGGGGCGGGACTAGAGGCACAGATACGCAGTATTTT | CASRGGTRGTDTQYF
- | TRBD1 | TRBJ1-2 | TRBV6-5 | TGTGCCAGCAGTTACTCGATGGCAACAGGGGGCAACTATGGCTACACCTTC | CASSYSMATGGNYGYTF
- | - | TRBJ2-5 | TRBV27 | TGTGCCAGCAGTTTCAGGGGAGGGATTGAGACCCAGTACTTC | CASSFRGGIETQYF
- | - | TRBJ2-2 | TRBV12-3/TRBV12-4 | TGTGCCAGCAGCCCGATCCAGGGGACCGGGGAGCTGTTTTTT | CASSPIQGTGELFF
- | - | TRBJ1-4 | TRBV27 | TGTGCCAGCAGTTTTGGGCGGATGGACGAAAAACTGTTTTTT | CASSFGRMDEKLFF
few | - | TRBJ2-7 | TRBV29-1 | TGCAGCGTTGAATCCCGGGTCGGGGGCAATGAGCAGTACTTC | CSVESRVGGNEQYF
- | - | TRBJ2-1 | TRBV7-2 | TGTGCCAGCAGCCCCCGCCGACTAACCTACAATGAGCAGTTCTTC | CASSPRRLTYNEQFF
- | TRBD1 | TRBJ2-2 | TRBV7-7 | TGTGCTAGCAGCCTGTCCGGGACAGGTGTATCGACCGGGGAGCTGTTTTTT | CASSLSGTGVSTGELFF
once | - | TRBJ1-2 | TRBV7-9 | TGTGCCAGCAGCTTAGCGGGACAAACAGGCTACACCTTC | CASSLAGQTGYTF
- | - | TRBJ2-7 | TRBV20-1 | TGCAGTGCTAGAGGACAGACCGAGCAGTACTTC | CSARGQTEQYF
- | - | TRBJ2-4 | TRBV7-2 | TGTGCCAGCAGCGAAGAGGGTGTCAAAAACATTCAGTACTTC | CASSEEGVKNIQYF
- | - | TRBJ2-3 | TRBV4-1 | TGCGCCAGCAGCCTCACTAGTAGTCCTTTGGATACGCAGTATTTT | CASSLTSSPLDTQYF
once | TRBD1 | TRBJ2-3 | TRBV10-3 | TGTGCCATCAGGACAGGGGGCGGATTGAGCGATACGCAGTATTTT | CAIRTGGGLSDTQYF
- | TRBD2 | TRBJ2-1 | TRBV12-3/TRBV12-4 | TGTGCCAGCACCGTTAGCGGGCCATACAATGAGCAGTTCTTC | CASTVSGPYNEQFF
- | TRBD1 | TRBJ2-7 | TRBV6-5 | TGTGCCAGCAGTTACTCAGCCGGGACAGCGACCTACGAGCAGTACTTC | CASSYSAGTATYEQYF
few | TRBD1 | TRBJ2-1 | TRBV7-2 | TGTGCCAGCAGCTTTGGGACAGGGGGTGGCAATGAGCAGTTCTTC | CASSFGTGGGNEQFF
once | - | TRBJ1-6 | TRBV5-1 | TGCGCCAGCAGCTCAGGAACAGAGAGCTCCTATAATTCACCCCTCCACTTT | CASSSGTESSYNSPLHF
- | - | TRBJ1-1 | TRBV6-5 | TGTGCCAGCACCATCAGGGGTTCTGAAACTGAAGCTTTCTTT | CASTIRGSETEAFF
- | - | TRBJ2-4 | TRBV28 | TGTGCCAGCAGAGAAACGGGCAAAAACATTCAGTACTTC | CASRETGKNIQYF
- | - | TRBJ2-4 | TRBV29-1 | TGCAGCGTTGTTGTGTCGGCCAAAAACATTCAGTACTTC | CSVVVSAKNIQYF
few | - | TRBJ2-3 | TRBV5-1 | TGCGCCAGCAGCTTGGGGGTCCCGCCGACAGATACGCAGTATTTT | CASSLGVPPTDTQYF
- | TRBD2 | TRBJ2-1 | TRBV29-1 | TGCAGCGTTGAAGGGGGGAGGGCCAGCAATGAGCAGTTCTTC | CSVEGGRASNEQFF
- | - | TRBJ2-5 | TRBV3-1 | TGTGCCAGCAGCCACGCCTCCGGGGCTGAGACCCAGTACTTC | CASSHASGAETQYF
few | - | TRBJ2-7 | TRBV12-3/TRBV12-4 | TGTGCCAGCAGTGTAAACCAGTTTCAGGGCGAGCAGTACTTC | CASSVNQFQGEQYF
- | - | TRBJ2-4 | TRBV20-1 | TGCAGTGCTAGATCCCTCAGGGTGCCTGGCAAAAACATTCAGTACTTC | CSARSLRVPGKNIQYF
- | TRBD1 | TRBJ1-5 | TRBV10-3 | TGTGCCCCAGGCAGGGGGCGGGATCAGCCCCAGCATTTT | CAPGRGRDQPQHF
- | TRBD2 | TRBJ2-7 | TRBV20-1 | TGCAGTGCTAGTTGGTCTAGCGGGGGGGCCGGAGCCTACGAGCAGTACTTC | CSASWSSGGAGAYEQYF
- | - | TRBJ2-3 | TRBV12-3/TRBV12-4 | TGTGCCAGCAGTGGGGACGGTTCTAGCACAGATACGCAGTATTTT | CASSGDGSSTDTQYF
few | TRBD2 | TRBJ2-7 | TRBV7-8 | TGTGCCATCCTACCCCAGAGCGGGGGAACCTACGAGCAGTACTTC | CAILPQSGGTYEQYF
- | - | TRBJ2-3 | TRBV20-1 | TGCAGTGCTACCAAAGGTAGCGAAGGCACAGATACGCAGTATTTT | CSATKGSEGTDTQYF
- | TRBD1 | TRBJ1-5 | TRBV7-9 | TGTGCCAGCAGCTCAGGACAGGGGGTGACCAATCAGCCCCAGCATTTT | CASSSGQGVTNQPQHF
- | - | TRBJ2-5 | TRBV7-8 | TGTGCCAGCAGCTTAGTTAGGGCAGGGGGGGCAGAGACCCAGTACTTC | CASSLVRAGGAETQYF
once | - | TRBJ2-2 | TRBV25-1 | TGTGCCAGCAGAGTGGGGGTTGACACCGGGGAGCTGTTTTTT | CASRVGVDTGELFF
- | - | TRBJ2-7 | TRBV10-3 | TGTGCCATCAGTGGAGAGACTAGGGACTACGAGCAGTACTTC | CAISGETRDYEQYF
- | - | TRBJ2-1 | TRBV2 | TGTGCCAGCAGTTCAGGTCGTGAGCAGTTCTTC | CASSSGREQFF
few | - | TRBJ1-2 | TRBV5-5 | TGTGCCAGCAGGCCTTGGAACACCGATGGCTACACCTTC | CASRPWNTDGYTF
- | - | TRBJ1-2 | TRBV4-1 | TGCGCCAGCAGCTTTCTCGGTGGCAGATCTAACTATGGCTACACCTTC | CASSFLGGRSNYGYTF
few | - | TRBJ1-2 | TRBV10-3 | TGTGCCATCAGAAAGCTTGGGGCAAGAATATCGCTTGATAACTATGGCTACACCTTC | CAIRKLGARISLDNYGYTF